This T cell receptor beta chain appears in the sequencing data of a study of immune heterogeneity within non-small cell lung tumors. Study information: The tumor set comprised a handful of squamous cell carcinomas and approximately ten non-squamous carcinomas (plus 1 not otherwise specified).

In its sample, this clonotype ranks as medium-sized. The authors used around 640 ng of bulk tumor genomic DNA per sample as template. Surgery yielded several widely spaced biopsies per primary tumor. Their non-small cell lung cancer was newly diagnosed and untreated, and the patients underwent curative surgery. Using 32 V and 13 J primers, multiplex PCR amplified TCR beta CDR3. One entry per CDR3 protein, called by TCRdb with MiXCR from the multiplex PCR reads. The repertoire holds about 3,200 distinct CDR3 sequences, with 15% to 20% as singletons. The CDR3 runs 13 residues. CDR1 is MDHEN and CDR2 is SYDVKM in the germline V gene. V was pared by 5 bases and J by 5 bases, with 10 bases between.

Sequencing was done on a sample of lung tumor tissue. The receptor was isolated from a man in his fifties with non-small cell lung cancer. The rearrangement uses TRBV28 and TRBJ2-4; TRBD2 is a possible D gene (6 bases). In nucleotides, the CDR3 is TGTGCCAGCAGTACACCGGGAGAAAACATTCAGTACTTC. Amino acids: CASSTPGENIQYF.